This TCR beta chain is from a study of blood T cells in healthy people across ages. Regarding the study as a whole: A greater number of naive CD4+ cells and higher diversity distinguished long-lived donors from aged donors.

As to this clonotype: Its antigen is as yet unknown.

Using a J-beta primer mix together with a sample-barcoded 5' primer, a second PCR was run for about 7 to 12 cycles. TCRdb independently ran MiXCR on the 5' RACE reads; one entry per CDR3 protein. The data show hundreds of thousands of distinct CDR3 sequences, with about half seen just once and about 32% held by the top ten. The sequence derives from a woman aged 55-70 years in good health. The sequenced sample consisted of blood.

The CDR3 protein is CASSSQGEESYEQYF. CDR3 in DNA: TGTGCCAGCAGCAGTCAGGGAGAAGAGTCGTACGAGCAGTACTTC. The chain has TRBV21-1 and TRBJ2-5; TRBD1 was called by the table and not checked on the DNA. The DNA end is a closer match to TRBJ2-7, so the J assignment may be wrong. TRBV21-1 is a pseudogene locus. This CDR3 is 15 amino acids long.